This T cell receptor (beta chain) was documented in a study of blood T cell repertoires in COVID-19. At the level of the study: Acute-phase and convalescent COVID-19 samples originated in the United States, Italy and Spain. The cDNA or gDNA used as material had been derived from T cells, B-cell-depleted T cells, or PBMCs.

The CDR3 covers 14 residues. The V end was cut by 4 bases, the J end by 2 bases, with 11 bases between. Germline CDR1 MDHEN, CDR2 SYDVKM. Original data processing: Researchers report that nucleated cell counts were estimated from reference gene primer amplification. Some clones are missing from TCRdb's copy, which holds only in-frame ones; the method was immunoSEQ multiplex PCR. V, J and clone size are those of that table, while D and trimming were read from the DNA. The table lists 65,000 to 85,000 clones, around 85% of them singletons. Points on this clone: The same CDR3 arises from other DNA sequences in this sample as well.

The rearrangement uses TRBV28 and TRBJ1-2; TRBD1 is a possible D gene (6 bases). The source is a man aged 45-65 years with active COVID-19. The sequenced material came from peripheral blood. The CDR3 here is CASSSQGRNYGYTF. The CDR3 region has the DNA TGTGCCAGCAGTTCACAGGGTAGGAACTATGGCTACACCTTC.